This TCR beta chain is from a study of cytomegalovirus exposure and HLA in healthy donors. This clone was seen just once. Amplification used 60 Vbeta primers and 13 Jbeta primers. Here immunoSEQ multiplex PCR was the method, and the copy in TCRdb shows in-frame clones only, minus some. Of 150,000 or so clones in the sample, around 73% were seen once. Trimming shortened V by 3 bases and J by 10 bases, and 12 bases separated the two germline ends. CDR3 length: 12 residues. Germline V gives CDR1 SNHLY, CDR2 FYNNEI. Sequencing was carried out using PBMCs. The TCR comes from a woman aged 18 to 35 in good health and CMV-seronegative. This chain uses TRBV2 with TRBJ1-1; D is unclear. The DNA for the CDR3 is TGTGCCAGCAGTGAGGACGGGGTGGGAGCTTTCTTT. Its translation is CASSEDGVGAFF.